This T cell receptor (beta chain) was profiled in a study of CD8+CD57+ T cells in acquired aplastic anemia. TCR beta VDJ combinations and CDR3 sequences were profiled from genomic DNA. TCRdb re-derived calls from the reads in MiXCR, one entry per CDR3 protein. The data show some 180,000 distinct CDR3 sequences, about 47% seen once. Study-wide findings and caveats: No significant patient-versus-control difference appeared in CD8+ Simpson's diversity. Over 25 shared CD8+ CDR3s appeared highly expressed within patients' immunodominant clones.

This clonotype was detected ten times or more. Its antigen is undetermined. The CDR3 runs 14 residues. Per the germline V gene, CDR1 is SGHNT and CDR2 is YENEEA. Trimming shortened V by 8 bases and J by 0 bases, and 11 bases separated the two germline ends. The V gene is TRBV11-3, the J gene TRBJ1-3; no clear D. This TCR derives from a human donor in good health. Sequencing was performed on sorted CD4+, CD8+, or CD8+CD57+ T cells (not recorded which) from PBMCs. CDR3 protein: CASCDRYSGNTIYF. DNA of the CDR3: TGTGCCAGCTGCGACCGCTACTCTGGAAACACCATATATTTT.